Below are 14 T cell receptor beta chains sequenced from a single sample in a study of tumor-infiltrating lymphocytes in primary liver carcinoma. Co-extracting RNA and DNA was done with about 17-30 mg of unsorted bulk tissue as input. TCR beta cDNA was made from 400 to 600 ng total RNA with a constant-region primer. TCR beta libraries came from three nested multiplex PCR rounds using slightly modified ARM-PCR. Researchers ran the first two PCR rounds for 10 cycles each with TRBV1-TRBV30 forward primers and a C-beta reverse primer. TCRdb ran MiXCR on the multiplex PCR reads and lists one entry per CDR3 protein. The sample lists around 40,000 distinct CDR3 sequences; approximately 70% were seen once. Sample: liver tumor tissue from sampling region 2. The sample's subset: tumor region T2, inferior pole. The source is a man aged 35 to 55 with primary liver carcinoma and hepatitis B virus infection.

This clonotype was counted a few times. An end of the junction differs from the germline gene, which may be a read error. The genes are TRBV28 and TRBJ2-5, with TRBD2 identical over 7 bases. Germline-derived CDR1 and CDR2 are MDHEN and SYDVKM. The CDR3 spans 15 residues. CDR3 residues: CASSLGGGRREAQYF. The DNA for the CDR3 is TGTGCCAGCAGTCTCGGGGGAGGGCGGCGAGAGGCCCAGTACTTC.

On this clonotype itself: The junction departs from the called germline gene at one end, perhaps through a read error. The chain joins TRBV6-4 to TRBJ2-2; D perhaps matches TRBD2 (5 bases). In germline, CDR1 is MRHNA, CDR2 SNTAGT. The CDR3 consists of 15 residues. The CDR3 DNA reads TGTGCCAGCAGTGATTTGGATGAGAACACCGGGGAGTTGTTTTTT. This gives the protein CASSDLDENTGELFF.

This clonotype has a single count. The CDR3 region is CIAMASGTGTPYEQYF. CDR3 nucleotides: TGCATAGCCATGGCATCTGGGACCGGCACTCCCTACGAGCAGTACTTC. The V call is TRBV29-1, the J call TRBJ2-7; possibly TRBD1 or TRBD2 for D (5 bases each). The CDR3 length is 16 residues. CDR1 is SQVTM and CDR2 is ANQGSEA in the germline V gene.

A note on this clonotype: Germline is not matched at one junction end, which may reflect a read error. CDR3 in amino acids: CASSMGGDRGISFSRANFLTF. DNA for the CDR3: TGTGCCAGCAGCATGGGGGGAGACAGGGGCATTTCCTTCTCTAGGGCCAACTTCCTGACTTTC. The V gene is TRBV11-2, the J gene TRBJ2-6; the match to TRBD1 covers 8 bases. This CDR3 is built from 21 residues. Per germline, CDR1 SGHAT and CDR2 FQNNGV.

A word on this clonotype: The final CDR3 position lacks the conserved phenylalanine or tryptophan, pointing to a likely read error. This sequence joins TRBV28 and TRBJ2-5; D is unresolved. The ends were cut back, 6 bases at V and 2 bases at J, with 10 bases in the middle. The CDR3 covers 13 residues. The germline CDR1 and CDR2 sequences are MDHEN and SYDVKM. The CDR3 loop reads CASRPTEQETQYL. The DNA for the CDR3 is TGTGCCAGCAGGCCCACAGAGCAAGAGACCCAGTACTTA.

Note on this clonotype: The junction and the germline gene differ at one end; a read error may be behind it. V usage is TRBV29-1 and J usage is TRBJ2-1, with D unclear. Germline loops: CDR1 SQVTM, CDR2 ANQGSEA. This CDR3 has 14 residues. CDR3 nucleotides: TGCAGCATTGTTCTAGGTGGGATGTTCGGTGAGCTGTTCTTC. Encoded protein: CSIVLGGMFGELFF.

On this clonotype itself: Since the CDR3 does not end with the conserved phenylalanine or tryptophan, this likely comes from a read error. The CDR3 region is CASSFPRTSGTENIQYL. CDR3 sequence (DNA): TGTGCCAGCAGCTTTCCCAGGACTAGTGGGACCGAAAACATTCAGTACCTC. The chain is built from TRBV11-1 and TRBJ2-4, with 7 bases matching TRBD2. The CDR3 length is 17 residues. Germline assignment: CDR1 SGHAT and CDR2 FQDESV (reference sequence). With V trimmed by 3 bases and J by 5 bases, 13 bases remained unmatched.

In regard to this clonotype: The missing conserved phenylalanine or tryptophan at the end of this CDR3 makes a read error likely. J is TRBJ2-5 and V is TRBV29-1; possibly TRBD1 for D (6 bases). The germline V gene has CDR1 SQVTM and CDR2 ANQGSEA. The CDR3 totals 14 residues. The CDR3 spells CSFRTASFQEAQYI. The CDR3 coding sequence is TGCAGCTTTAGGACAGCATCTTTTCAAGAGGCCCAGTACATC.

For this clonotype: A much larger clonotype is one base distant, so this may be a read error. The chain couples TRBV2 to TRBJ1-5; D gene ambiguous. CDR1 is SNHLY, CDR2 FYNNEI, per germline. The CDR3 is made up of 12 amino acids. As DNA, the CDR3 is TGTGCCAACAGTGAAGGTGATCAGCCCCAGCATTTT. This sequence encodes CANSEGDQPQHF.

This clonotype occurred many times. The V and J genes are TRBV5-1 and TRBJ2-5; 12 nucleotides match TRBD1. Germline-derived CDR1 and CDR2 are SGHRS and YFSETQ. This CDR3 comprises 17 residues. V shed 0 bases and J 4 bases; nucleotides not matched to a gene: 7. The CDR3 sequence: CASSLGRDRGHRETQYF. The CDR3 DNA follows: TGCGCCAGCAGCTTGGGACGGGACAGGGGGCATAGAGAGACCCAGTACTTC.

As concerns this clonotype: Its ends do not fully match the called genes, so a read error is possible. V and J are TRBV28 and TRBJ2-7, with a tentative D call TRBD1 (5 bases). The CDR3 sequence is 13 residues long. The germline V gene encodes CDR1 MDHEN and CDR2 SYDVKM. CDR3 bases: TGTGCCAGCTGTCTATCAGGGCCGGGCGAGCATTACTTC. Translating it yields CASCLSGPGEHYF.

For this clonotype: Compared with germline, one end of the junction differs, possibly owing to a read error. The genes are TRBV6-5 and TRBJ2-1; D ambiguous. The CDR3 runs to 13 residues. Per germline, CDR1 MNHEY and CDR2 SVGAGI. The CDR3 nucleotides are TGTGCCTGCAGTTACGCTGTATTAAATGAGGAGTTCTTC. As protein: CACSYAVLNEEFF.

A note on this clonotype: The germline gene is not matched at one end of the junction; a read error may be the cause. The chain recombines TRBV7-9 with TRBJ1-1; no firm D call. The CDR3 is made up of 12 amino acids. Germline loops: CDR1 SEHNR, CDR2 FQNEAQ (reference sequence). CDR3 in amino acids: CASSSSETDAFF. In DNA, the CDR3 is TGTGCCAGCAGCTCGAGCGAGACTGATGCTTTCTTT. Variable domain in full (rest from reference TRBV7-9 and TRBJ1-1): DTGVSQNPRHKITKRGQNVTFRCDPISEHNRLYWYRQTLGQGPEFLTYFQNEAQLEKSRLLSDRFSAERPKGSFSTLEIQRTEQGDSAMYLCASSSSETDAFFGQGTRLTVV.

A note on this clonotype: Its ends do not fully match the called genes, so a read error is possible. The rearrangement joins TRBV5-5 to TRBJ2-5, with D unresolved. The V gene's germline CDR1 is SGHKS and CDR2 YYEKEE (reference sequence). The CDR3 consists of 15 residues. CDR3 sequence: CTSILESGPRETQYF. DNA for the CDR3: TGTACCAGCATCTTGGAATCAGGCCCTAGGGAGACCCAGTACTTC.